Presented here are 25 T cell receptor beta chains from one specimen sequenced in a study of blood T cell repertoires in COVID-19 (dated by TCRdb to 2018 to 2021). Library method: the immunoSEQ multiplex PCR assay. The immuneACCESS repertoire file appears here via TCRdb, limited to in-frame rearrangements. These files lack a portion of the clones; in checked studies, under half of the deficit traces to unresolved V genes, and the cause of the others is not known. Present in this sample are 200,000 to 250,000 clones, roughly 80% of which were seen just once. The biggest ten clones account for around 5% of the sample. The specimen sequenced was peripheral blood. These receptors were taken from a human donor in a cohort sampled during active COVID-19.

The CDR3 here is CASSFRRTEAFF. The CDR3 DNA sequence: TGTGCCAGCAGCTTTCGTCGGACTGAAGCTTTCTTT. The chain links TRBV7-9 to TRBJ1-1; D uncertain. CDR1 and CDR2 from the germline V gene are SEHNR and FQNEAQ (reference sequence). V shed 3 bases and J shed 5 bases, with 7 bases lying between them. The CDR3 runs 12 residues.

V usage is TRBV28 and J usage is TRBJ1-6; 7 bases fit TRBD1. This CDR3 has 16 residues. Germline V gene sequence: CDR1 MDHEN, CDR2 SYDVKM. V lost 2 bases, J lost 3 bases, and 4 bases stayed unmatched. CDR3 sequence reads: CASSLVGTVYNSPLHF. For the CDR3, the DNA is TGTGCCAGCAGTTTAGTGGGGACAGTCTATAATTCACCCCTCCACTTT.

This clone has only a few counts. This chain links TRBV18 with TRBJ1-6; 7 bases agree with TRBD1. From germline, CDR1 is KGHSH and CDR2 LQKENI. The CDR3 contains 14 residues. With 8 bases clipped from V and 6 bases from J, the junction kept 7 bases outside the gene matches. The CDR3 coding sequence is TGTGCCAGCGCACGGGGACAGTCTAATTCACCCCTCCACTTT. Translated: CASARGQSNSPLHF.

This chain joins TRBV7-9 and TRBJ1-2; 9 nucleotides line up with TRBD1. The CDR3 is 15 residues long. The junction had 11 bases not matched to a gene; V was cut back by 5 bases and J by 7 bases. Looked up from germline, CDR1 is SEHNR and CDR2 is FQNEAQ (reference sequence). The chain's CDR3 is CASSRRQGVDPGYTF. The CDR3 DNA reads TGTGCCAGCAGCCGTAGACAGGGGGTAGATCCTGGCTACACCTTC. Together with reference TRBV7-9 and TRBJ1-2, the CDR3 gives the full variable domain: DTGVSQNPRHKITKRGQNVTFRCDPISEHNRLYWYRQTLGQGPEFLTYFQNEAQLEKSRLLSDRFSAERPKGSFSTLEIQRTEQGDSAMYLCASSRRQGVDPGYTFGSGTRLTVV.

The rearrangement links TRBV20-1 to TRBJ2-1; tentative D call: TRBD2 (5 bases). Germline-derived CDR1 and CDR2 are DFQATT and SNEGSKA (reference sequence). The CDR3 extends over 11 amino acids. V lost 3 bases, J lost 7 bases, and 7 bases lay in between. The CDR3 DNA is TGCAGTGCTAGTATAGCGAATGAGCAGTTCTTC. Translated, it gives CSASIANEQFF.

The rearrangement joins TRBV30 to TRBJ1-5; weak D call: TRBD1 (6 bases). The V end lost 2 bases, the J end lost 3 bases, and 11 bases lay between the germline ends. The length of the CDR3 is 14 residues. Germline values: CDR1 GTSNPN, CDR2 SVGIG (reference sequence). Written as DNA, the CDR3 is TGTGCCTGGAGTAATACAGGGTTCAATCAGCCCCAGCATTTT. This translates into CAWSNTGFNQPQHF.

The J gene is TRBJ2-7, the V gene TRBV11-2; 7 nucleotides match TRBD2. Germline V gene sequence: CDR1 SGHAT, CDR2 FQNNGV. The CDR3 has 14 amino acids. V shed 2 bases and J 2 bases; nucleotides not matched to a gene: 3. In DNA form, the CDR3 reads TGTGCCAGCAGCTTAAGCGGGACCACCTACGAGCAGTACTTC. This sequence encodes CASSLSGTTYEQYF.

In this sample, this clone turned up many times. V gene TRBV28 combines with J gene TRBJ1-5, with 7 bases aligning to TRBD1. Looked up from germline, CDR1 is MDHEN and CDR2 is SYDVKM. The V and J ends lost 2 bases and 4 bases, in that order; junction bases with no gene match: 5. The CDR3 runs 15 residues. CDR3 sequence reads: CASSLATGWNQPQHF. CDR3 nucleotide sequence: TGTGCCAGCAGTTTAGCGACAGGGTGGAATCAGCCCCAGCATTTT.

The chain recombines TRBV5-4 with TRBJ1-1, with D hard to call. Between the trimmed V and J ends, which lost 1 base and 0 bases, there was a span of 10 bases. CDR3 size: 15 residues. The germline V gene encodes CDR1 SGHNT and CDR2 YYREEE (reference sequence). The CDR3 DNA reads as TGTGCCAGCAGCTTGAGTCGGGAGATGAACACTGAAGCTTTCTTT. Protein product: CASSLSREMNTEAFF.

J is TRBJ2-5 and V is TRBV6-1, with 8 positions matching TRBD1. CDR3 length: 15 residues. Germline V CDR1 and CDR2: MNHNS, SASEGT. The J segment lost 5 bases and the V segment lost 3 bases, leaving 8 bases of the junction unmatched. The DNA for the CDR3 is TGTGCCAGCAGTGATGGACAGGGTTGGCGGGAGACCCAGTACTTC. Its protein is CASSDGQGWRETQYF.

The J gene is TRBJ2-7, the V gene TRBV7-2; no clear D gene. The V end was cut by 1 base, the J end by 3 bases, with 10 bases between. The V gene's germline CDR1 is SGHTA and CDR2 FQGNSA. There are 14 residues in the CDR3. DNA of the CDR3: TGTGCCAGCAGCTTAGAAATCGGTTACTACGAGCAGTACTTC. Translating gives CASSLEIGYYEQYF. Full variable domain (remainder filled in from reference TRBV7-2 and TRBJ2-7): GAGVSQSPSNKVTEKGKDVELRCDPISGHTALYWYRQSLGQGLEFLIYFQGNSAPDKSGLPSDRFSAERTGGSVSTLTIQRTQQEDSAVYLCASSLEIGYYEQYFGPGTRLTVT.

The V and J genes are TRBV28 and TRBJ1-5; 8 bases are a match to TRBD1. The CDR3 spans 16 residues. Germline CDR1 is MDHEN and CDR2 is SYDVKM. The V and J ends lost 6 bases and 3 bases, in that order; junction bases with no gene match: 10. The CDR3 nucleotides are TGTGCCAGCAGCCACAAGACAGGGGCCGACAATCAGCCCCAGCATTTT. Translating it yields CASSHKTGADNQPQHF.

The sample holds a few counts of this clone. The chain joins TRBV20-1 to TRBJ2-3; 9 nucleotides align to TRBD2. CDR1 and CDR2 (germline): DFQATT, SNEGSKA (reference sequence). V gave up 3 bases and J gave up 4 bases; unmatched junction bases: 2. The CDR3 extends over 13 amino acids. CDR3 in amino acids: CSASSGSPDTQYF. CDR3 DNA: TGCAGTGCTAGTAGCGGGAGCCCAGATACGCAGTATTTT.

V and J are TRBV13 and TRBJ1-4; no clear D gene. CDR3 length: 16 residues. V was pared by 5 bases and J by 4 bases, with 17 bases between. Germline CDR1 PRHDT, CDR2 FYEKMQ (reference sequence). The CDR3 sequence is CASSNEPGVGNEKLFF. CDR3 coding DNA: TGTGCCAGCAGCAACGAACCCGGGGTGGGTAATGAAAAACTGTTTTTT.

The J gene is TRBJ1-2, the V gene TRBV4-2; 9 bases line up with TRBD1. The germline gives CDR1 LGHNA, CDR2 YNFKEQ. The CDR3 has 13 residues. V gave up 4 bases and J gave up 8 bases; unmatched junction bases: 5. The CDR3 spells CASSRDRVTGYTF. In DNA form, the CDR3 reads TGTGCCAGCAGCCGGGACAGGGTTACAGGCTACACCTTC.

This chain joins TRBV11-3 and TRBJ2-1; weak D call: TRBD2 (6 bases). The germline V gene encodes CDR1 SGHNT and CDR2 YENEEA. V shed 5 bases and J shed 1 base, with 12 bases lying between them. The CDR3 has 15 residues. The CDR3 spells CASSAGGGSYNEQFF. DNA of the CDR3: TGTGCCAGCAGCGCCGGAGGAGGGTCCTACAATGAGCAGTTCTTC.

This sequence joins TRBV27 and TRBJ2-7; the match to TRBD1 covers 7 bases. Trimming took 5 bases from V and 0 from J; bases not matched to a gene: 10. The CDR3 contains 16 residues. CDR1 is MNHEY and CDR2 is SMNVEV in the germline V gene (reference sequence). CDR3 coding DNA: TGTGCCAGCAGTCATCAACTCAGGGGGAGCTCCTACGAGCAGTACTTC. It yields the protein CASSHQLRGSSYEQYF.

V gene TRBV28 combines with J gene TRBJ2-3, with 8 bases aligning to TRBD2. The CDR3 spans 14 residues. The junction had 5 bases not matched to a gene; V was cut back by 3 bases and J by 6 bases. CDR1 and CDR2 (germline): MDHEN, SYDVKM. CDR3 bases: TGTGCCAGCAGTTTCCCGGGGGGGAGGGATACGCAGTATTTT. This translates into CASSFPGGRDTQYF.

This clone came up a few times. The V gene is TRBV19, the J gene TRBJ1-2; TRBD1 aligns across 10 bases. Trimming cost V 7 bases and J 5 bases; bases outside gene matches: 7. The germline V gene encodes CDR1 LNHDA and CDR2 SQIVND (reference sequence). This CDR3 comprises 14 residues. CDR3 amino acids: CASKETGGWYGYTF. CDR3 in DNA: TGTGCCAGTAAGGAGACAGGGGGCTGGTATGGCTACACCTTC. Full variable domain (remainder filled in from reference TRBV19 and TRBJ1-2): DGGITQSPKYLFRKEGQNVTLSCEQNLNHDAMYWYRQDPGQGLRLIYYSQIVNDFQKGDIAEGYSVSREKKESFPLTVTSAQKNPTAFYLCASKETGGWYGYTFGSGTRLTVV.

The chain carries TRBV24-1 and TRBJ1-1; D is unclear. This CDR3 has 14 amino acids. Deletions cut 2 bases from V and 1 base from J, with 7 bases between. Germline values: CDR1 KGHDR, CDR2 SFDVKD. CDR3 nucleotide sequence: TGTGCCACCAGTGATTCGGTAGCGAACACTGAAGCTTTCTTT. The encoded protein is CATSDSVANTEAFF.

This clone occurred once. V gene TRBV19 combines with J gene TRBJ1-5; the D is unclear. Per germline, CDR1 LNHDA and CDR2 SQIVND (reference sequence). V was pared by 0 bases and J by 0 bases, with 6 bases between. The CDR3 sequence is 15 residues long. Here the CDR3 reads CASSIESYSNQPQHF. The DNA of the CDR3 is TGTGCCAGTAGTATAGAATCTTATAGCAATCAGCCCCAGCATTTT.

CDR3 amino acids: CASSVGGGTTEAFF. Here the CDR3 DNA reads TGTGCCAGCAGCGTAGGCGGAGGGACCACTGAAGCTTTCTTT. The chain recombines TRBV9 with TRBJ1-1; D perhaps matches TRBD1 (5 bases). V was clipped by 0 bases and J by 4 bases, with 10 bases between them. Looked up from germline, CDR1 is SGDLS and CDR2 is YYNGEE. The CDR3 is made up of 14 amino acids.

This clone was counted a few times. The genes are TRBV7-3 and TRBJ1-1, with a possible D match to TRBD1 (5 bases). V dropped 4 bases and J dropped 0 bases, with 6 bases sitting between them. Germline CDR1 and CDR2: SGHTA and FQGTGA. The CDR3 is 13 amino acids. The CDR3 is CASSSGLNTEAFF. The CDR3 coding sequence is TGTGCCAGCAGCTCAGGGCTGAACACTGAAGCTTTCTTT.

V is TRBV27 and J is TRBJ1-5; a weak D match, TRBD1 (6 bases). The CDR3 totals 14 residues. The V end lost 2 bases, the J end lost 7 bases, and 12 bases lay between the germline ends. CDR1 and CDR2 (germline): MNHEY, SMNVEV (reference sequence). In DNA form, the CDR3 reads TGTGCCAGCAGTTTAGAAGGGGGTCGGCAGCCCCAGCATTTT. The encoded protein is CASSLEGGRQPQHF.

This clone has just one count. The genes are TRBV12-3 or TRBV12-4 and TRBJ2-1; D is unresolved. CDR3 length: 13 residues. The ends were cut back, 7 bases at V and 4 bases at J, with 11 bases in the middle. CDR3: CASISPEYNEQFF. CDR3 in DNA: TGTGCCAGCATCTCTCCAGAATACAATGAGCAGTTCTTC.